The 19 T cell receptor beta chains listed next were all sequenced from one sample in a study of blood T cell repertoires in COVID-19. Some clones are missing from TCRdb's copy, which holds only in-frame ones; the method was immunoSEQ multiplex PCR. The sample holds approximately 300,000 clones, around 90% seen once. Sequenced: peripheral blood. The origin of the receptors is a man younger than 30 who had recovered from COVID-19.

The rearrangement joins TRBV12-5 to TRBJ2-1; weak D call: TRBD2 (6 bases). CDR3 size: 14 residues. Germline CDR1 and CDR2: LGHNT and FRNRAP. V was shortened by 3 bases and J by 3 bases, with 9 bases between the two germline ends. The CDR3 bases are TGTGCTAGTGGTTTAGGCGGGGTCTACAATGAGCAGTTCTTC. Its translation is CASGLGGVYNEQFF.

The chain has TRBV12-3 or TRBV12-4 and TRBJ2-7, with D possibly TRBD2 on 5 matching bases. The CDR3 has 12 amino acids. The ends were cut back, 7 bases at V and 4 bases at J, with 11 bases in the middle. The CDR3 DNA reads as TGTGCCAGCACCTCGGACTTTTACGAGCAGTACTTC. Encoded protein: CASTSDFYEQYF.

The genes are TRBV7-6 and TRBJ1-3; D remains ambiguous. This CDR3 is 17 amino acids long. The V gene lost 1 base and the J gene lost 4 bases, with 17 bases spanning the gap. The germline V gene encodes CDR1 SGHVS and CDR2 FNYEAQ. CDR3 coding DNA: TGTGCCAGCAGCTTAGAGACCGGGGTTGGAGGCGGAAACACCATATATTTT. Translating gives CASSLETGVGGGNTIYF.

The chain links TRBV6-6 to TRBJ2-1; D perhaps matches TRBD2 (7 bases). Looked up from germline, CDR1 is MNHNY and CDR2 is SVGAGI (reference sequence). The CDR3 covers 14 residues. Deletions cut 5 bases from V and 10 bases from J, with 18 bases between. CDR3: CASSGREAGEEQFF. In nucleotides, the CDR3 is TGTGCCAGCAGTGGGAGGGAGGCAGGGGAAGAGCAGTTCTTC.

The V gene is TRBV4-3, the J gene TRBJ2-7; TRBD1 matches at 7 bases. This CDR3 is 13 amino acids long. The ends lost 4 bases at V and 4 bases at J; junction bases unmatched: 4. Germline CDR1 reads LGHNA; CDR2 reads YSLEER. The CDR3 coding sequence is TGCGCCAGCAGCCCCAGACAGGGTTACGAGCAGTACTTC. This translates into CASSPRQGYEQYF.

The chain has TRBV28 and TRBJ1-1, with TRBD1 matching over 7 bases. The J segment lost 4 bases and the V segment lost 9 bases, leaving 14 bases of the junction unmatched. Germline V gives CDR1 MDHEN, CDR2 SYDVKM. CDR3 length: 15 amino acids. The CDR3 nucleotides are TGTGCCAGTTCAGGGGGGACCTCCCGGGGCACTGAAGCTTTCTTT. The encoded protein is CASSGGTSRGTEAFF. Full variable domain (rest looked up from reference TRBV28 and TRBJ1-1): DVKVTQSSRYLVKRTGEKVFLECVQDMDHENMFWYRQDPGLGLRLIYFSYDVKMKEKGDIPEGYSVSREKKERFSLILESASTNQTSMYLCASSGGTSRGTEAFFGQGTRLTVV.

This clone was observed a few times. J is TRBJ2-1 and V is TRBV5-6; 10 nucleotides match TRBD1. Losses at the gene ends were 1 base for V and 7 bases for J; bases not matched to a gene: 11. CDR3 length equals 17 residues. Germline assignment: CDR1 SGHDT and CDR2 YYEEEE. The CDR3 protein is CASSLSPTGGLQNEQFF. The CDR3 coding sequence is TGTGCCAGCAGCTTGTCCCCGACAGGGGGCCTGCAGAATGAGCAGTTCTTC.

This rearrangement joins TRBV5-1 to TRBJ2-5; 10 bases align to TRBD2. V dropped 5 bases and J dropped 5; count of bases not matched to a gene: 9. Germline CDR1 is SGHRS and CDR2 is YFSETQ. The CDR3 totals 15 residues. The CDR3 loop is CASSPQRGGGETQYF. The CDR3 bases are TGCGCCAGCAGTCCACAGCGGGGGGGCGGTGAGACCCAGTACTTC.

The rearrangement joins TRBV11-2 to TRBJ1-3; D ambiguous. Trimming took off 1 base at V and 0 bases at J, with 7 bases between the two ends. The CDR3 extends over 15 amino acids. Germline CDR1 reads SGHAT; CDR2 reads FQNNGV. As DNA, the CDR3 is TGTGCCAGCAGCTTAGTCGCCTACTCTGGAAACACCATATATTTT. This codes for CASSLVAYSGNTIYF.

The V call is TRBV29-1, the J call TRBJ2-5, with D maybe TRBD1 (5 bases). Germline CDR1 and CDR2: SQVTM and ANQGSEA. V lost 5 bases to trimming and J lost 1 base, with 11 bases between them. The CDR3 has 13 residues. CDR3 protein: CSVRSGIQETQYF. The CDR3 DNA reads TGCAGCGTTCGATCAGGGATCCAAGAGACCCAGTACTTC.

This chain connects TRBV19 to TRBJ2-2; D is possibly TRBD1 (5 bases). V was cut by 11 bases and J by 1 base, with 11 bases left in between. The CDR3 runs 13 residues. Germline CDR1 LNHDA, CDR2 SQIVND (reference sequence). DNA of the CDR3: TGTGCCGCCACTCAGGGGAACACCGGGGAGCTGTTTTTT. It encodes CAATQGNTGELFF. The variable domain in full, with the rest retrieved from reference TRBV19 and TRBJ2-2, is DGGITQSPKYLFRKEGQNVTLSCEQNLNHDAMYWYRQDPGQGLRLIYYSQIVNDFQKGDIAEGYSVSREKKESFPLTVTSAQKNPTAFYLCAATQGNTGELFFGEGSRLTVL.

The chain couples TRBV27 to TRBJ2-3, with 9 bases aligning to TRBD1. Looked up from germline, CDR1 is MNHEY and CDR2 is SMNVEV (reference sequence). The ends lost 6 bases at V and 1 base at J; junction bases unmatched: 2. This CDR3 region has 14 residues. The CDR3 spells CASSWTGGTDTQYF. CDR3 in DNA: TGTGCCAGCAGCTGGACAGGGGGCACAGATACGCAGTATTTT.

This chain links TRBV27 with TRBJ1-3, with D possibly being TRBD1 (6 bases). Per the germline V gene, CDR1 is MNHEY and CDR2 is SMNVEV (reference sequence). The V gene lost 2 bases and the J gene lost 7 bases, with 9 bases spanning the gap. This CDR3 has 13 amino acids. The CDR3 DNA reads as TGTGCCAGCAGTTTAACCCAGGGGAACACCATATATTTT. It codes for CASSLTQGNTIYF.

The chain uses TRBV19 and TRBJ1-5; TRBD1 agrees at 9 bases. J lost 2 bases, V lost 1 base, and 6 bases had no gene match. CDR1 LNHDA and CDR2 SQIVND come from the germline V gene (reference sequence). CDR3 size: 17 residues. The CDR3 DNA follows: TGTGCCAGTAGTATAGCGCACTGGGACAGGGGCAATCAGCCCCAGCATTTT. Encoded protein: CASSIAHWDRGNQPQHF. Supplemented by reference TRBV19 and TRBJ1-5, the full variable domain reads DGGITQSPKYLFRKEGQNVTLSCEQNLNHDAMYWYRQDPGQGLRLIYYSQIVNDFQKGDIAEGYSVSREKKESFPLTVTSAQKNPTAFYLCASSIAHWDRGNQPQHFGDGTRLSIL.

The chain couples TRBV4-2 to TRBJ1-3; D perhaps matches TRBD1 (5 bases). The V and J ends lost 0 bases and 0 bases respectively, with 15 bases between them. Germline loops: CDR1 LGHNA, CDR2 YNFKEQ. The CDR3 length is 18 residues. The CDR3, as DNA: TGTGCCAGCAGCCAAGACGTCCAGGGAAGGGTCTCTGGAAACACCATATATTTT. This translates into CASSQDVQGRVSGNTIYF.

V and J are TRBV9 and TRBJ2-1; weak D call: TRBD1 (7 bases). The CDR3 length is 15 residues. CDR1 and CDR2 from the germline V gene are SGDLS and YYNGEE. Trimming pared 0 bases from V and 3 bases from J, leaving 10 bases between. CDR3 sequence (DNA): TGTGCCAGCAGCGTAGACAGGGGACTCTACAATGAGCAGTTCTTC. As protein: CASSVDRGLYNEQFF.

J is TRBJ2-2 and V is TRBV3-1 (or the pseudogene TRBV3-2); D call uncertain. The CDR3 runs 17 residues. The germline V gene has CDR1 LGHDT and CDR2 YNNKEL (reference sequence). V was trimmed by 1 base and J by 5 bases, leaving 17 bases between them. The CDR3, as DNA: TGTGCCAGCAGCCAAGCCCGCGGCAGCACCCATACCGGGGAGCTGTTTTTT. This encodes CASSQARGSTHTGELFF.

Only a few counts were recorded for this clone. The chain carries TRBV7-9 and TRBJ2-1; 10 positions agree with TRBD2. V dropped 5 bases and J dropped 8; count of bases not matched to a gene: 15. Germline CDR1 SEHNR, CDR2 FQNEAQ (reference sequence). The CDR3 consists of 17 residues. The CDR3 reads CASSPFLAGAPSDEQFF. The DNA for the CDR3 is TGTGCCAGCAGCCCATTCCTAGCGGGGGCTCCTAGCGATGAGCAGTTCTTC. The full variable domain, its missing parts supplied by reference TRBV7-9 and TRBJ2-1, is DTGVSQNPRHKITKRGQNVTFRCDPISEHNRLYWYRQTLGQGPEFLTYFQNEAQLEKSRLLSDRFSAERPKGSFSTLEIQRTEQGDSAMYLCASSPFLAGAPSDEQFFGPGTRLTVL.

The CDR3 loop is CASSVVGTGGNGANVLTF. The CDR3 DNA is TGTGCCAGCAGCGTAGTGGGGACAGGGGGAAATGGGGCCAACGTCCTGACTTTC. This rearrangement joins TRBV9 to TRBJ2-6; 11 positions match TRBD1. The CDR3 runs 18 residues. Germline values: CDR1 SGDLS, CDR2 YYNGEE. The J segment lost 3 bases and the V segment lost 0 bases, leaving 5 bases of the junction unmatched.